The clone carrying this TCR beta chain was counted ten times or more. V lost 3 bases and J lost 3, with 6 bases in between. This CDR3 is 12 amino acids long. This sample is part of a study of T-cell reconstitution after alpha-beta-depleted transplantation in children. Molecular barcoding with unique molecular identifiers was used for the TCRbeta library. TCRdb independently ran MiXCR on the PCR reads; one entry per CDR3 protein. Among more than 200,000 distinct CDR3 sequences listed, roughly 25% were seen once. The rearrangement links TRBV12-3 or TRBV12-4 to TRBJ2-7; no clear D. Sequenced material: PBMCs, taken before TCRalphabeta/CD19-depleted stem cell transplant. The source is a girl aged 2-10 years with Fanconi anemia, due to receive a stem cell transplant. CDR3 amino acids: CASSFNGYEQYF. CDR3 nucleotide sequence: TGTGCCAGCAGTTTTAATGGCTACGAGCAGTACTTC.